This TCR beta chain is from a study of cytomegalovirus exposure and HLA in healthy donors. Germline CDR1 and CDR2: SGHVS and FQNEAQ. This CDR3 region has 15 residues. The ends were cut back, 3 bases at V and 0 bases at J, with 9 bases in the middle. The PCR had 60 Vbeta and 13 Jbeta primers. Generated by immunoSEQ multiplex PCR, the TCRdb table keeps only in-frame clones and is missing some. This sample has some 140,000 clones, with less than 85% found just once. General observations from the study: Among TCR sequences, most were rare, though some public TCRs appeared in many donors. Data from an earlier analysis indicated that most TCR beta V segments were productive either about 87% or about 30% of the time.

This clone came up once. Its antigen remains unknown. The sequenced sample was PBMCs. This chain uses TRBV7-8 with TRBJ1-5; D remains ambiguous. The source is a woman in her forties or fifties in good health and CMV-seropositive. In DNA form, the CDR3 reads TGTGCCAGCAGCTTTCTCAGAAATAGCAATCAGCCCCAGCATTTT. As protein: CASSFLRNSNQPQHF.